The entry that follows covers one T cell receptor beta chain sequence. The CDR3 has 13 amino acids. Germline loops: CDR1 MNHEY, CDR2 SVGAGI. V shed 2 bases and J shed 10 bases, with 13 bases lying between them. Only in-frame clones appear in the TCRdb table, and some are missing; sequencing was by immunoSEQ multiplex PCR. The sample contains some 49,000 clones, 90% to 95% of which appear only once. The sample belongs to a study of control samples from healthy donors and cancer patients. The specimen sequenced was PBMCs. The clonotype comes from a man aged 25 to 40 with colorectal cancer. The J gene is TRBJ2-3, the V gene TRBV6-5; a weak D match, TRBD2 (6 bases). CDR3 sequence reads: CASSYTRDSAQYF. The DNA for the CDR3 is TGTGCCAGCAGTTACACCCGGGACTCTGCGCAGTATTTT.